These T cell receptor beta chains were read from a single sample in a study of T cells in Graves' hyperthyroidism and ophthalmopathy. A single record per CDR3 protein comes from TCRdb applying MiXCR to the multiplex PCR reads. This table has about 540,000 distinct CDR3 sequences, 46% appearing once. Sequenced input: peripheral blood or thyroid tissue (not recorded which). The receptor source for this set is a woman aged 18 to 35 with Graves' hyperthyroidism. CDR3s include the opening cysteine and the closing phenylalanine or tryptophan. A D gene is named only where the DNA matches it firmly. Clone size is stated in some rows and not others, as once, few, many or a class when expanded.

d_gene | j_gene | v_gene | abundance | CDR3nt | CDR3aa
. | TRBJ1-6 | TRBV7-9 | . | TGTGCCAGCAGCCCCGACAGGCCTTCCTCACCCCTCCACTTT | CASSPDRPSSPLHF
TRBD1 | TRBJ1-2 | TRBV7-6 | once | TGTGCCAGCAGCAGGGGGGACAGGGCGGATGGCTACACCTTC | CASSRGDRADGYTF
. | TRBJ2-5 | TRBV7-2 | . | TGTGCCAGCAGCTTAGCGCCGGGCGGGGCCAACAATGAGACCCAGTACTTC | CASSLAPGGANNETQYF
. | TRBJ1-1 | TRBV18 | . | TGTGCCAGCTCACCCCTAGGGGAGAACACTGAAGCTTTCTTT | CASSPLGENTEAFF
TRBD2 | TRBJ2-7 | TRBV15 | many | TGTGCCACCAGCAGCCGAACTAGCGCACAGCCTGACGAGCAGTACTTC | CATSSRTSAQPDEQYF
. | TRBJ1-5 | TRBV10-3 | . | TGTGCCATCAGTGAGCGAGCAGATAATCAGCCCCAGTGTTTT | CAISERADNQPQCF
TRBD1 | TRBJ1-6 | TRBV4-1 | many | TGCGCCAGCAGCCAATCGGGACAGGCCAATTCACCCCTCCACTTT | CASSQSGQANSPLHF
TRBD2 | TRBJ2-1 | TRBV7-8 | . | TGTGCCAGCAGCTTAGCTGGACTAGCCAGTTACAATGAGCAGTTCTTC | CASSLAGLASYNEQFF
. | TRBJ2-5 | TRBV20-1 | . | TGCAGTGCTGGGGATGTGAGGAGTTCGGGAACCCAGTACTTC | CSAGDVRSSGTQYF
. | TRBJ1-1 | TRBV6-5 | . | TGTGCCATCAGTTACTCGACCCCCAGGGCTGAAGCTTTCTTT | CAISYSTPRAEAFF
. | TRBJ2-7 | TRBV5-8 | many | TGTGCCAGCAGCGCCGGGATAGCGTCCCGGGGTGAGCAGTACTTC | CASSAGIASRGEQYF
. | TRBJ1-5 | TRBV2 | . | TGTGCCAGCAGTGGAGAACAGGAGGATCAGCCCCAGCATTTT | CASSGEQEDQPQHF
. | TRBJ1-5 | TRBV29-1 | . | TGCAGCGCCTCCGCGCAGGGTGGGGACAATCAGCCCCAGCATTTT | CSASAQGGDNQPQHF
TRBD2 | TRBJ2-7 | TRBV7-6 | once | TGTGTCAGCAGTCGTCCGGGAGGAACTGAGCAGTACTTC | CVSSRPGGTEQYF
. | TRBJ1-5 | TRBV7-8 | . | TGTGCCAGCAGCTTAGGGCCGGAGACCCAGCATTTT | CASSLGPETQHF
TRBD1 | TRBJ1-5 | TRBV12-3/TRBV12-4 | many | TGTGCCAGCAGCATCCGGGACAGGGGCAATCAGCCCCAGCATTTT | CASSIRDRGNQPQHF
. | TRBJ1-1 | TRBV12-3/TRBV12-4 | many | TGTGCCAGCCGCTTAACGGGGGGAGGCACTGAAGCTTTCTTT | CASRLTGGGTEAFF
. | TRBJ2-7 | TRBV5-1 | . | TGCGCCAGCAGCTTGGATGTAGGGGGAGACGAGCAGTACTTC | CASSLDVGGDEQYF
. | TRBJ2-5 | TRBV7-2 | many | TGTGCCAGCAGCTTAGTCAGATTCCAAGAGACCCAGTACTTC | CASSLVRFQETQYF
. | TRBJ2-1 | TRBV10-3 | few | TGTGCCACTTCAGGTGGGACCAATGAGCAGTTCTTC | CATSGGTNEQFF
. | TRBJ1-2 | TRBV10-3 | many | TGTGCCATCAGTGACCCAGGGGATAACTATGGCTACACCTTC | CAISDPGDNYGYTF
. | TRBJ2-2 | TRBV19 | . | TGTGCCAGCAGACAAGGGTTTACCACCGGGGAGCTGTTTTTT | CASRQGFTTGELFF
. | TRBJ2-5 | TRBV7-2 | many | TGTGCCAGCAGCTTAGGAGGGCCGGAGACCCAGTACTTC | CASSLGGPETQYF
TRBD1 | TRBJ2-5 | TRBV29-1 | once | TGCAGCAGTTGGACAGGGAGCTATGAGACCCAGTACTTC | CSSWTGSYETQYF
. | TRBJ2-2 | TRBV7-8 | . | TGTGCCAGCAGCACACAGGCAGGGGACACCGGGGAGCTGTTTTTT | CASSTQAGDTGELFF
TRBD1 | TRBJ2-7 | TRBV2 | . | TGTGCCAGCTTGGTCCGGACAGGAGGCGAGCAGTACTTC | CASLVRTGGEQYF
TRBD1 | TRBJ1-3 | TRBV20-1 | . | TGCAGTGCAACTGAGACAGGGGGCACCATATATTTT | CSATETGGTIYF
. | TRBJ2-5 | TRBV3-1 | few | TGTGCCAGCAGCCAGGAACGAAACGGACGGGGGGAGACCCAGTACTTC | CASSQERNGRGETQYF
. | TRBJ2-2 | TRBV7-2 | once | TGTGCCAGCAGCCAAGATTATTTTGAGCCCGGGGAGCTGTCTTTT | CASSQDYFEPGELSF